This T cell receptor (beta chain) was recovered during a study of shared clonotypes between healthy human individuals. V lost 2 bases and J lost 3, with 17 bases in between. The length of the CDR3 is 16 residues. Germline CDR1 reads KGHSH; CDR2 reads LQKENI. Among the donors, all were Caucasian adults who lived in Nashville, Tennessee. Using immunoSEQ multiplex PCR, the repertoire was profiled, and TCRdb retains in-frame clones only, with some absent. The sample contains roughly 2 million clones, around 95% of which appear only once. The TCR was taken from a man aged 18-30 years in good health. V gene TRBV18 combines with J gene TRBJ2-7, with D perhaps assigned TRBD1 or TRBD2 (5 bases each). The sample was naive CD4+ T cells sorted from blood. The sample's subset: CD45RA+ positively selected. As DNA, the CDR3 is TGTGCCAGCTCACCAAACCCGGGGAATAGGGGCTACGAGCAGTACTTC. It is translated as CASSPNPGNRGYEQYF.